These T cell receptor beta chains were read from a single sample in a study of blood T cells in healthy people across ages. Each CDR3 protein gets one entry after TCRdb re-called the 5' RACE reads with MiXCR. Among some 780,000 distinct CDR3 sequences listed, roughly 50% were seen once. The material sequenced was blood. The receptors stem from a man aged 35-49 years in good health. The conserved cysteine and the conserved F or W are not part of the CDR3 here.

j_gene,v_gene,CDR3aa
TRBJ2-7,TRBV9,ASSVGTSGYYEQY
TRBJ2-1,TRBV2,ASRPVNEQF
TRBJ2-3,TRBV7-8,ASSLDRLATDTQY
TRBJ2-3,TRBV9,ASSAGLAGVQITDTQY
TRBJ1-2,TRBV7-2,ASGLGGYT
TRBJ1-2,TRBV7-9,ASSLGARGNYGYT
TRBJ1-2,TRBV5-1,ASSLESSGTGGGYT
TRBJ2-1,TRBV2,ASSEEGGSIDEQF
TRBJ2-5,TRBV5-4,ASSFLGKGAEGETQY
TRBJ2-1,TRBV7-7,ASSPTSGDTSRQF
TRBJ2-5,TRBV21-1,ASITDRGEETQY
TRBJ2-1,TRBV29-1,SVGERSYNEQF
TRBJ2-7,TRBV28,ASTRTRQSAEQY
TRBJ1-1,TRBV6-6,ASSFRVETEAF
.,TRBV7-3,ASSFAGSETQY
TRBJ2-2,TRBV20-1,SASHDTGYTGELF
TRBJ2-2,TRBV3-1,ASSQDLSTGELF
TRBJ1-1,TRBV29-1,SGQEGGSTEAF